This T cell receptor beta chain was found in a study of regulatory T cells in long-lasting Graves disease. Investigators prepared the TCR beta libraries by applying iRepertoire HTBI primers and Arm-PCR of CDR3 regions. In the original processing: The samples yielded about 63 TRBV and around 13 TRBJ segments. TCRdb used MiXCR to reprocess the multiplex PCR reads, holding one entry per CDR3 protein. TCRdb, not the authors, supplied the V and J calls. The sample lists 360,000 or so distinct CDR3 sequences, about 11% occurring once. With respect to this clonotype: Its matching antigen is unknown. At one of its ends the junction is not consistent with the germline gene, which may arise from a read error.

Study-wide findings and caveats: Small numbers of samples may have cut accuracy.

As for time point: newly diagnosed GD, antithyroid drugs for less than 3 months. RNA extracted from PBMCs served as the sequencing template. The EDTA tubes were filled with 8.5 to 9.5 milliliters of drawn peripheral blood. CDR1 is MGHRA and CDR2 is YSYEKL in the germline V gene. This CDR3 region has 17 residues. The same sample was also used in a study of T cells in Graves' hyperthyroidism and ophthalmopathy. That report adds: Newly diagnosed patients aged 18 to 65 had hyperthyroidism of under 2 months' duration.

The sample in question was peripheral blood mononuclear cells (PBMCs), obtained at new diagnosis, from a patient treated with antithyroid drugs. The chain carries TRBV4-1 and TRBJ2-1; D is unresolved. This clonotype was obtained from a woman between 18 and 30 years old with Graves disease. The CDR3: CASSQDSPMGFYNERFF. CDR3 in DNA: TGCGCCAGCAGCCAAGACAGCCCAATGGGTTTTTACAATGAGCGGTTCTTC.